Detailed here is one TCR beta chain. Its target is unknown. The CDR3 is 17 amino acids. CDR1 is SQVTM and CDR2 is ANQGSEA in the germline V gene. Trimming pared 2 bases from V and 6 bases from J, leaving 23 bases between. This sample stems from a study of OX40 agonist ivuxolimab in advanced cancers. Across the study: Treatment of patients was with ivuxolimab, an agonistic anti-OX40 (CD134) antibody. Study observations and caveats: Compared with others, partial responders at 0.1-3.0 mg/kg displayed clonal expansion among the lowest.

Libraries were prepared by immunoSEQ multiplex PCR; TCRdb keeps only in-frame clonotypes and omits some of them. The sample records about 150,000 clones, approximately 94% being singletons. Exclusion applied to patients with autoimmune disease history or systemic immunosuppression. This receptor was identified in an adult with an advanced solid tumor such as melanoma, head and neck, liver or kidney cancer. The sequences come from CD4+ or CD8+ T cells sorted from blood, collected in a trial of the OX40 agonist ivuxolimab. This chain joins TRBV29-1 and TRBJ2-1; weak D call: TRBD1 (5 bases). The CDR3: CSVELMGRQGWVNEQFF. Written as DNA, the CDR3 is TGCAGCGTTGAACTCATGGGCCGGCAGGGATGGGTCAATGAGCAGTTCTTC.